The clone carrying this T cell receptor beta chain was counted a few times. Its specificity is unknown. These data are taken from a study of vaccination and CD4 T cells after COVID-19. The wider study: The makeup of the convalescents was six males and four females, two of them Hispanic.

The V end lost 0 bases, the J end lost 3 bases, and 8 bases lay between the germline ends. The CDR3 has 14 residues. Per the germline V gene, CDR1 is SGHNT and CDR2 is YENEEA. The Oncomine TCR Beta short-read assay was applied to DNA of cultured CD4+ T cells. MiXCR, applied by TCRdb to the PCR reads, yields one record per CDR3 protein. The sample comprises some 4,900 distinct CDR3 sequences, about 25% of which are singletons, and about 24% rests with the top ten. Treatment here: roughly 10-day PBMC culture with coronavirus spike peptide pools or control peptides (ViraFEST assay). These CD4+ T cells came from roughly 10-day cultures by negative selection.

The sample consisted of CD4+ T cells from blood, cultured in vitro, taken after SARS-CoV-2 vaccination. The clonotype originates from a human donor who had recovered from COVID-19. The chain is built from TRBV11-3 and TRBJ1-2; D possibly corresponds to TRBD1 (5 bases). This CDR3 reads CASSLEAGDYGYTF. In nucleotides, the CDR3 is TGTGCCAGCAGCTTAGAGGCGGGGGACTATGGCTACACCTTC.